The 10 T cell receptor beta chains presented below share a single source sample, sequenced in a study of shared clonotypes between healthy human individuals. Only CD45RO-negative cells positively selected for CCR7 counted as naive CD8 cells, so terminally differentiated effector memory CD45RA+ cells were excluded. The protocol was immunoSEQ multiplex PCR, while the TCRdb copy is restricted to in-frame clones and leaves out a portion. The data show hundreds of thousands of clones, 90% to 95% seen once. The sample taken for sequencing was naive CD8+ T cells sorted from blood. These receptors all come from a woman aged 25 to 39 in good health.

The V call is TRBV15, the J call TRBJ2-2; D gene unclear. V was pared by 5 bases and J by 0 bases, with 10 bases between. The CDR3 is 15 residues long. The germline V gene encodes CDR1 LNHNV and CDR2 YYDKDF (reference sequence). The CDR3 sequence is CATSPRYSNTGELFF. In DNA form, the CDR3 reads TGTGCCACCAGCCCTCGCTATTCGAACACCGGGGAGCTGTTTTTT. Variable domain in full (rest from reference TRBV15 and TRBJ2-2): DAMVIQNPRYQVTQFGKPVTLSCSQTLNHNVMYWYQQKSSQAPKLLFHYYDKDFNNEADTPDNFQSRRPNTSFCFLDIRSPGLGDTAMYLCATSPRYSNTGELFFGEGSRLTVL.

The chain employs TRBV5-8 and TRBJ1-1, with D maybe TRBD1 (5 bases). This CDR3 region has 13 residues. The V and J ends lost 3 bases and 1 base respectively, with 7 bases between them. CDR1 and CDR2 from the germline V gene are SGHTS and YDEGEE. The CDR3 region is CASSSTANTEAFF. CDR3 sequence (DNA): TGTGCCAGCAGCTCGACAGCGAACACTGAAGCTTTCTTT. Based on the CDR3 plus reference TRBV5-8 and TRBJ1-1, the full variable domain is EAGVTQSPTHLIKTRGQQATLRCSPISGHTSVYWYQQALGLGLQFLLWYDEGEERNRGNFPPRFSGRQFPNYSSELNVNALELEDSALYLCASSSTANTEAFFGQGTRLTVV.

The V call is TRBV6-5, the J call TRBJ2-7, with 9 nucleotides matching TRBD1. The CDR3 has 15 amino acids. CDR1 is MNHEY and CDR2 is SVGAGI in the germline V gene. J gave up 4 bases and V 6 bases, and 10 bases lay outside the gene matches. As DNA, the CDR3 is TGTGCCAGCAGCTCCCCGGGACAGGGTAAATACGAGCAGTACTTC. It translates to CASSSPGQGKYEQYF.

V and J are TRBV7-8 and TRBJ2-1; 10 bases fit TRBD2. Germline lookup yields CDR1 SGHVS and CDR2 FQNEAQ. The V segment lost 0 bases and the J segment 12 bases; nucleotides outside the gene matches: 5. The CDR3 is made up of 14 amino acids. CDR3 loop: CASSLASKREGQFF. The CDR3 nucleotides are TGTGCCAGCAGCTTAGCCTCCAAGCGGGAGGGGCAGTTCTTC.

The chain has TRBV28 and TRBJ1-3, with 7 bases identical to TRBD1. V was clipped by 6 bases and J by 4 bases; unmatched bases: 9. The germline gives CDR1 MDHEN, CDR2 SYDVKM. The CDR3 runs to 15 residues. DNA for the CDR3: TGTGCCAGCAGATCTCTACAGGGGACCGGAAACACCATATATTTT. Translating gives CASRSLQGTGNTIYF.

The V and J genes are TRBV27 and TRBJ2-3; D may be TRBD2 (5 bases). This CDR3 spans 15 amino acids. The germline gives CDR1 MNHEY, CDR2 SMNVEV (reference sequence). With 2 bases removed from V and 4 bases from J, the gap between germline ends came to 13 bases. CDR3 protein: CASSLGPGNADTQYF. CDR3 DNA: TGTGCCAGCAGTTTAGGCCCCGGGAACGCAGATACGCAGTATTTT.

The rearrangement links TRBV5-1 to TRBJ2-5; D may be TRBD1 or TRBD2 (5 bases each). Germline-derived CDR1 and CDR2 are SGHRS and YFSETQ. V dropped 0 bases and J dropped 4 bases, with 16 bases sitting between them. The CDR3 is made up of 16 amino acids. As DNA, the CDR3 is TGCGCCAGCAGCTTGGGAATCCAGGGAGTGAGAGAGACCCAGTACTTC. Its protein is CASSLGIQGVRETQYF.

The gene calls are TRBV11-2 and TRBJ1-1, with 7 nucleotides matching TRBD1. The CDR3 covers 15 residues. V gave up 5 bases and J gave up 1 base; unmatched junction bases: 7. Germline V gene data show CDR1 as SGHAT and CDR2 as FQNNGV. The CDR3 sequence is CASSPIGQENTEAFF. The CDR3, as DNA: TGTGCCAGCAGCCCAATCGGACAGGAGAACACTGAAGCTTTCTTT.

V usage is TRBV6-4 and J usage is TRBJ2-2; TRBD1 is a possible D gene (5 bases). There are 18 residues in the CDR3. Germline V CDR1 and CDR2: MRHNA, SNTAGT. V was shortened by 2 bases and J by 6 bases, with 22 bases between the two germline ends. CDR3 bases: TGTGCCAGCAGTGACACCGTGCCACAGGAACCGAAGTCCGGGGAGCTGTTTTTT. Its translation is CASSDTVPQEPKSGELFF.

Here the CDR3 DNA reads TGTGCCAGCAGTTTGGGCAGCCAGAGCTACACCTTC. Amino acids: CASSLGSQSYTF. This chain joins TRBV28 and TRBJ1-2, with no clear D. Germline CDR1 and CDR2: MDHEN and SYDVKM. The CDR3 has 12 amino acids. V lost 3 bases, J lost 9 bases, and 11 bases lay in between.